The 30 T cell receptor beta chains presented below share a single source sample, sequenced in a study of shared clonotypes between healthy human individuals. Clones were read by immunoSEQ multiplex PCR, and TCRdb kept only the in-frame ones, dropping some. The sample gives 2 million to 2.5 million clones, more than 80% of which show up once; 0.35% to 0.5% is in the top ten. The sample consisted of naive CD4+ T cells from PBMCs. Subset here: CD45RA+ positively selected. These receptors all stem from a man between 18 and 35 years old in good health. Some clones in this sample may be carry-over from other donors' samples.

The gene calls are TRBV18 and TRBJ1-1; D may be TRBD1 (6 bases). Deletions cut 4 bases from V and 2 bases from J, with 11 bases between. Germline CDR1 is KGHSH and CDR2 is LQKENI. The length of the CDR3 is 14 residues. In DNA form, the CDR3 reads TGTGCCAGCTCACGCACAGGGAGTAACACTGAAGCTTTCTTT. Protein: CASSRTGSNTEAFF.

This clone was detected only once. Other DNA sequences from this sample encode an identical CDR3 as well. J is TRBJ2-3 and V is TRBV10-3; TRBD2 aligns across 9 bases. CDR1 is ENHRY, CDR2 SYGVKD, per germline. The J segment lost 4 bases and the V segment lost 0 bases, leaving 5 bases of the junction unmatched. The CDR3 runs to 16 residues. For the CDR3, the DNA is TGTGCCATCAGTGAGTCTTCGGCGGGAGGGCCAGATACGCAGTATTTT. It codes for CAISESSAGGPDTQYF.

The chain uses TRBV5-5 and TRBJ1-2; 10 bases align to TRBD1. The CDR3 is 15 amino acids. The trim removed 0 bases at V and 7 bases at J, leaving 6 bases unmatched. Germline CDR1 is SGHKS and CDR2 is YYEKEE (reference sequence). CDR3: CASSLVGTGDRGYTF. DNA for the CDR3: TGTGCCAGCAGCTTGGTAGGGACAGGGGATCGTGGCTACACCTTC.

The rearrangement links TRBV2 to TRBJ2-7; weak D call: TRBD1 (6 bases). The germline CDR1 and CDR2 sequences are SNHLY and FYNNEI. The CDR3 runs to 13 residues. V was pared by 7 bases and J by 2 bases, with 12 bases between. CDR3 bases: TGTGCCAGCAATGAGCAGGGGACCTACGAGCAGTACTTC. This encodes CASNEQGTYEQYF.

V gene TRBV5-5 combines with J gene TRBJ1-5, with TRBD1 matching 11 bases. Germline values: CDR1 SGHKS, CDR2 YYEKEE (reference sequence). This CDR3 has 15 residues. Trimming at V came to 4 bases and at J to 5 bases, leaving 5 bases not matched to a gene. CDR3 amino acids: CASSKWTGGDQPQHF. DNA of the CDR3: TGTGCCAGCAGCAAGTGGACAGGGGGCGATCAGCCCCAGCATTTT. Drawing the rest from reference TRBV5-5 and TRBJ1-5, the complete variable domain is DAGVTQSPTHLIKTRGQQVTLRCSPISGHKSVSWYQQVLGQGPQFIFQYYEKEERGRGNFPDRFSARQFPNYSSELNVNALLLGDSALYLCASSKWTGGDQPQHFGDGTRLSIL.

The V gene is TRBV11-2, the J gene TRBJ1-4; D may be TRBD1 (5 bases). The CDR3 is 16 amino acids. Between the trimmed V and J ends, which lost 1 base and 8 bases, there was a span of 17 bases. CDR1 SGHAT and CDR2 FQNNGV come from the germline V gene. CDR3 coding DNA: TGTGCCAGCAGCTTAGTGTCTGGGGGTCGGTGGGAAAAACTGTTTTTT. It encodes CASSLVSGGRWEKLFF. Filled out from reference TRBV11-2 and TRBJ1-4, the complete variable domain reads EAGVAQSPRYKIIEKRQSVAFWCNPISGHATLYWYQQILGQGPKLLIQFQNNGVVDDSQLPKDRFSAERLKGVDSTLKIQPAKLEDSAVYLCASSLVSGGRWEKLFFGSGTQLSVL.

The V call is TRBV7-9, the J call TRBJ2-7; perhaps TRBD2 as D (6 bases). Trimming took off 2 bases at V and 1 base at J, with 15 bases between the two ends. Germline V gene lookup returns CDR1 SEHNR and CDR2 FQNEAQ (reference sequence). CDR3 length: 16 residues. The CDR3 region has the DNA TGTGCCAGCAGCTTAATGTCGGGGGTACTATCCTACGAGCAGTACTTC. It translates to CASSLMSGVLSYEQYF.

The CDR3 sequence: CASSWTRDEQYF. In nucleotides, the CDR3 is TGTGCCAGCAGCTGGACCCGAGACGAGCAGTACTTC. The chain is built from TRBV28 and TRBJ2-7, with D uncertain. CDR1 is MDHEN, CDR2 SYDVKM, per germline. Trimming took off 6 bases at V and 5 bases at J, with 11 bases between the two ends. The CDR3 runs to 12 residues.

The V gene is TRBV5-1, the J gene TRBJ2-1, with TRBD1 matching over 8 bases. CDR3 length equals 16 residues. Per the germline V gene, CDR1 is SGHRS and CDR2 is YFSETQ. The J segment lost 5 bases and the V segment lost 0 bases, leaving 7 bases of the junction unmatched. CDR3 nucleotides: TGCGCCAGCAGCTTGGGGGCAGGGGGCGTAGACAATGAGCAGTTCTTC. Encoded protein: CASSLGAGGVDNEQFF.

Note on this clone: This CDR3 is also generated by other DNA sequences in the sample. The chain recombines TRBV5-1 with TRBJ1-2; tentative D call: TRBD1 (6 bases). Between the trimmed V and J ends, which lost 0 bases and 4 bases, there was a span of 7 bases. CDR1 is SGHRS, CDR2 YFSETQ, per germline. The CDR3 loop spans 13 amino acids. CDR3: CASSLDRAYGYTF. CDR3 nucleotide sequence: TGCGCCAGCAGCTTGGACAGGGCCTATGGCTACACCTTC.

The chain uses TRBV12-5 and TRBJ2-5, with D possibly being TRBD2 (7 bases). Looked up from germline, CDR1 is LGHNT and CDR2 is FRNRAP. The CDR3 totals 15 residues. The ends were cut back, 9 bases at V and 0 bases at J, with 17 bases in the middle. CDR3 DNA sequence: TGTGCTAGCTCCGCGGGGGCGAACTACCAAGAGACCCAGTACTTC. Translating gives CASSAGANYQETQYF.

As DNA, the CDR3 is TGTGCCAGCAGCTTATCCGGGACTAGCGGATACGAGCAGTACTTC. Translating gives CASSLSGTSGYEQYF. This chain uses TRBV5-4 with TRBJ2-7; TRBD2 aligns across 11 bases. After removal of 2 bases from V and 4 bases from J, the junction contained 5 bases not matched to a gene. The CDR3 spans 15 residues. Germline V gene sequence: CDR1 SGHNT, CDR2 YYREEE (reference sequence).

The chain couples TRBV6-5 to TRBJ2-7, with a tentative D call TRBD2 (5 bases). CDR3 length: 14 residues. V lost 4 bases to trimming and J lost 0 bases, with 10 bases between them. Germline CDR1 reads MNHEY; CDR2 reads SVGAGI. CDR3 amino acids: CASSSSGYSYEQYF. In DNA form, the CDR3 reads TGTGCCAGCAGTTCCAGCGGTTACTCCTACGAGCAGTACTTC.

The rearrangement uses TRBV4-1 and TRBJ1-4; D gene unclear. This CDR3 has 13 residues. CDR1 is MGHRA and CDR2 is YSYEKL in the germline V gene. The V gene lost 8 bases and the J gene lost 1 base, with 8 bases spanning the gap. The chain's CDR3 is CASRRLTNEKLFF. The CDR3 region has the DNA TGCGCCAGCCGCAGGTTAACTAATGAAAAACTGTTTTTT.

CDR3 sequence reads: CASSPSQVSNQPQHF. CDR3 DNA: TGTGCCAGCAGCCCCAGTCAAGTGAGCAATCAGCCCCAGCATTTT. The V call is TRBV11-3, the J call TRBJ1-5; unclear D gene. V lost 5 bases, J lost 1 base, and 12 bases lay in between. From germline, CDR1 is SGHNT and CDR2 YENEEA. The CDR3 loop spans 15 amino acids.

This chain uses TRBV28 with TRBJ2-2; tentative D call: TRBD1 (5 bases). Germline CDR1 reads MDHEN; CDR2 reads SYDVKM. V shed 2 bases and J shed 0 bases, with 10 bases lying between them. The CDR3 runs 16 residues. In DNA form, the CDR3 reads TGTGCCAGCAGTTTAGCCGCGACAGCGAACACCGGGGAGCTGTTTTTT. Translating it yields CASSLAATANTGELFF.

The V gene is TRBV5-4, the J gene TRBJ2-7; possibly TRBD1 or TRBD2 for D (6 bases each). V was trimmed by 4 bases and J by 6 bases, leaving 20 bases between them. Germline CDR1 SGHNT, CDR2 YYREEE (reference sequence). This CDR3 region has 15 residues. CDR3 sequence: CASSPRGGTLGEQYF. The DNA of the CDR3 is TGTGCCAGCAGCCCCAGGGGCGGGACCCTGGGCGAGCAGTACTTC.

The chain recombines TRBV6-5 with TRBJ1-4, with D perhaps TRBD1 (5 bases). Germline CDR1 reads MNHEY; CDR2 reads SVGAGI. The CDR3 extends over 13 amino acids. V lost 2 bases and J lost 11, with 12 bases in between. The CDR3 DNA follows: TGTGCCAGCAGTTACGGGAACGGGGGGAAACTGTTTTTT. Its protein product is CASSYGNGGKLFF.

V is TRBV18 and J is TRBJ2-1; no firm D call. V was trimmed by 2 bases and J by 0 bases, leaving 11 bases between them. The CDR3 is 16 residues long. Germline CDR1 reads KGHSH; CDR2 reads LQKENI. The CDR3 coding sequence is TGTGCCAGCTCACCAAGAACGAGCTACTCCTACAATGAGCAGTTCTTC. Translating gives CASSPRTSYSYNEQFF.

V gene TRBV5-8 combines with J gene TRBJ2-1; 8 positions agree with TRBD1. CDR3 size: 13 residues. Germline trimming cut 4 bases from V and 4 bases from J; bases unmatched to any gene: 1. Germline V gives CDR1 SGHTS, CDR2 YDEGEE. The CDR3 protein is CASSGQGYNEQFF. The DNA of the CDR3 is TGTGCCAGCAGCGGACAGGGTTACAATGAGCAGTTCTTC.

The rearrangement uses TRBV29-1 and TRBJ1-2; 8 bases line up with TRBD1. Germline CDR1 SQVTM, CDR2 ANQGSEA. With 7 bases clipped from V and 0 bases from J, the junction kept 4 bases outside the gene matches. The length of the CDR3 is 13 residues. CDR3: CSADRGTNYGYTF. The CDR3 DNA is TGCAGCGCAGACAGGGGAACTAACTATGGCTACACCTTC. Full variable domain (remainder filled in from reference TRBV29-1 and TRBJ1-2): SAVISQKPSRDICQRGTSLTIQCQVDSQVTMMFWYRQQPGQSLTLIATANQGSEATYESGFVIDKFPISRPNLTFSTLTVSNMSPEDSSIYLCSADRGTNYGYTFGSGTRLTVV.

This clone has a single count. The DNA of the CDR3 is TGCGCCAGCAGCTTGGGACCGAGGGGCACTGAAGCTTTCTTT. It encodes CASSLGPRGTEAFF. This chain links TRBV5-1 with TRBJ1-1, with D perhaps matching TRBD1 (5 bases). V lost 0 bases and J lost 4, with 10 bases in between. This CDR3 comprises 14 residues. Germline V gene lookup returns CDR1 SGHRS and CDR2 YFSETQ.

This sequence joins TRBV19 and TRBJ2-1, with 9 bases lining up with TRBD2. After removal of 7 bases from V and 10 bases from J, the junction contained 11 bases not matched to a gene. Germline V lookup: CDR1 LNHDA, CDR2 SQIVND (reference sequence). This CDR3 spans 14 amino acids. The CDR3 bases are TGTGCCAGTAAAAGGCGGGAGGGCATATGGGAGCAGTTCTTC. Protein: CASKRREGIWEQFF.

The chain has TRBV14 and TRBJ2-2; 7 nucleotides line up with TRBD2. Germline lookup yields CDR1 SGHDN and CDR2 FVKESK. This CDR3 has 15 amino acids. The V and J ends lost 10 bases and 1 base, in that order; junction bases with no gene match: 9. DNA of the CDR3: TGTGCCAATTCGGTTGGCGGGGGGAACACCGGGGAGCTGTTTTTT. This sequence encodes CANSVGGGNTGELFF.

The chain uses TRBV19 and TRBJ1-5; the D gene is possibly TRBD1 (6 bases). The germline CDR1 and CDR2 sequences are LNHDA and SQIVND (reference sequence). Trimming shortened V by 3 bases and J by 0 bases, and 18 bases separated the two germline ends. This CDR3 has 18 amino acids. The CDR3 coding sequence is TGTGCCAGTAGTATTCAAACAGGGCCGATCTATAGCAATCAGCCCCAGCATTTT. Translated, it gives CASSIQTGPIYSNQPQHF.

The chain has TRBV15 and TRBJ2-7; no clear D gene. The CDR3 is 17 residues long. Per the germline V gene, CDR1 is LNHNV and CDR2 is YYDKDF (reference sequence). V gave up 0 bases and J gave up 2 bases, with 17 bases separating them. In nucleotides, the CDR3 is TGTGCCACCAGCAGAGAGAAATCCGGAGTAGTTCCCTACGAGCAGTACTTC. It codes for CATSREKSGVVPYEQYF.

The chain employs TRBV19 and TRBJ2-5; no clear D. Trimming removed 9 bases from V and 7 bases from J, with 18 bases in between. In germline, CDR1 is LNHDA, CDR2 SQIVND (reference sequence). The CDR3 runs 13 residues. CDR3 protein: CASRAPGIRTQYF. CDR3 DNA: TGTGCCAGCAGAGCCCCCGGTATAAGGACCCAGTACTTC.

The chain recombines TRBV7-2 with TRBJ1-1, with D possibly matching TRBD1 (6 bases). Germline values: CDR1 SGHTA, CDR2 FQGNSA. V was shortened by 5 bases and J by 5 bases, with 15 bases between the two germline ends. The CDR3 spans 14 residues. The CDR3: CASSQTGSRTEAFF. DNA for the CDR3: TGTGCCAGCAGCCAGACAGGCTCACGGACTGAAGCTTTCTTT.

Concerning this clone: This same CDR3 is encoded by further DNA sequences in the sample. This chain links TRBV7-3 with TRBJ2-3; maybe TRBD2 (5 bases). Trimming pared 2 bases from V and 1 base from J, leaving 7 bases between. From germline, CDR1 is SGHTA and CDR2 FQGTGA. This CDR3 region has 14 residues. CDR3 amino acids: CASSLLSGTDTQYF. The CDR3 bases are TGTGCCAGCAGCTTACTTAGCGGCACAGATACGCAGTATTTT.

The CDR3 bases are TGCGCCAGCAGCCCCTCGCGAGGGTTCTATGGCTACACCTTC. Amino acid sequence: CASSPSRGFYGYTF. The chain recombines TRBV5-1 with TRBJ1-2; D call uncertain. The V gene lost 4 bases and the J gene lost 4 bases, with 14 bases spanning the gap. Germline CDR1 is SGHRS and CDR2 is YFSETQ. This CDR3 comprises 14 residues.